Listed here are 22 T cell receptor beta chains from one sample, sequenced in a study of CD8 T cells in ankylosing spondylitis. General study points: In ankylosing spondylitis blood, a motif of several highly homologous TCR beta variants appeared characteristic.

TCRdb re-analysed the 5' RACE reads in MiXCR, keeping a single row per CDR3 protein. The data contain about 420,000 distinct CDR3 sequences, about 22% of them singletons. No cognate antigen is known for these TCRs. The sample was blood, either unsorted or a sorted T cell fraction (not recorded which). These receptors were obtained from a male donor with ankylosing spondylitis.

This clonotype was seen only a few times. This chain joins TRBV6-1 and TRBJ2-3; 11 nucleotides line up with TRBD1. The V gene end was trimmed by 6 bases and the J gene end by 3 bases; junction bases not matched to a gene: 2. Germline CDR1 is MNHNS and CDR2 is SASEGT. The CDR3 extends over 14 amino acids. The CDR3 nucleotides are TGTGCCAGCAGACGGGACAGGGGGACAGATACGCAGTATTTT. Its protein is CASRRDRGTDTQYF.

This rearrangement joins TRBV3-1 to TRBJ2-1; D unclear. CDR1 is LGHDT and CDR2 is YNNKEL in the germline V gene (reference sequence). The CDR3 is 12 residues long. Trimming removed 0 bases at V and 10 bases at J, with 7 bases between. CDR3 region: CASSQDIGEQFF. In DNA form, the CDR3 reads TGTGCCAGCAGCCAAGATATCGGGGAGCAGTTCTTC.

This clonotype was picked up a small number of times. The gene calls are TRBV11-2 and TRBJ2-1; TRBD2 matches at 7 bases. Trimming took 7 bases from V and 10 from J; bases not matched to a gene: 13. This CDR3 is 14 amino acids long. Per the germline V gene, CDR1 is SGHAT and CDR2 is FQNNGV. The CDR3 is CASNPSGGIGEQFF. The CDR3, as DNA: TGTGCCAGCAATCCTAGCGGTGGGATAGGGGAGCAGTTCTTC. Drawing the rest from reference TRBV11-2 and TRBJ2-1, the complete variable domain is EAGVAQSPRYKIIEKRQSVAFWCNPISGHATLYWYQQILGQGPKLLIQFQNNGVVDDSQLPKDRFSAERLKGVDSTLKIQPAKLEDSAVYLCASNPSGGIGEQFFGPGTRLTVL.

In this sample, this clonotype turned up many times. CDR3 loop: CASSPSGAQETQYF. For the CDR3, the DNA is TGTGCCAGCAGCCCGAGCGGGGCCCAAGAGACCCAGTACTTC. The chain links TRBV7-9 to TRBJ2-5; TRBD2 aligns across 7 bases. Germline CDR1 reads SEHNR; CDR2 reads FQNEAQ (reference sequence). The CDR3 is 14 amino acids. Trimming removed 5 bases from V and 1 base from J; junction bases left unmatched: 4.

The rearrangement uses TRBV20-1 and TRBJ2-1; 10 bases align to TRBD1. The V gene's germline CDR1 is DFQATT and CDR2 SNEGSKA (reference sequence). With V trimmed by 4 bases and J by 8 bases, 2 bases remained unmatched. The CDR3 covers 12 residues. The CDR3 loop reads CSATGTGDEQFF. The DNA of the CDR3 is TGCAGTGCTACCGGGACAGGGGATGAGCAGTTCTTC.

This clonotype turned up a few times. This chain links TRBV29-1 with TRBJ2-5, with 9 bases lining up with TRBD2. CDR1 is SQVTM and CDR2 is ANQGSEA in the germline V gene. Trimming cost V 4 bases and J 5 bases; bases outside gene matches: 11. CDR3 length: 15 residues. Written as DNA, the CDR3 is TGCAGCGTTGCCGGGAGCGGGAGGAGTCGGGAGACCCAGTACTTC. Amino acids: CSVAGSGRSRETQYF.

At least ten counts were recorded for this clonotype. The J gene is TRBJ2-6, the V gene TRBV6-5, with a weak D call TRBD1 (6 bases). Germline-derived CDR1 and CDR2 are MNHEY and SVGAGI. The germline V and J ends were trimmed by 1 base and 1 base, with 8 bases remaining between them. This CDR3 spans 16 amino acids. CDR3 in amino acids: CASSYWTASGANVLTF. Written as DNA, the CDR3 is TGTGCCAGCAGTTACTGGACAGCTTCTGGGGCCAACGTCCTGACTTTC.

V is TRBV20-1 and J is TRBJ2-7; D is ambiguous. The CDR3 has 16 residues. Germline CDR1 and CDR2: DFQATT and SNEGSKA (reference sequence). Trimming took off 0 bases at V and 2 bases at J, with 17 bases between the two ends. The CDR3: CSARDRRTNPTYEQYF. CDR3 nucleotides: TGCAGTGCTAGAGATCGACGAACCAACCCGACCTACGAGCAGTACTTC.

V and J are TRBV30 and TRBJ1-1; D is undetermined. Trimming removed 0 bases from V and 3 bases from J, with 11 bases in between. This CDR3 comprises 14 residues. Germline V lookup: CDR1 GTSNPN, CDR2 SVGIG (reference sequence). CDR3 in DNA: TGTGCCTGGAGTGTAGGCCGGACGTACACTGAAGCTTTCTTT. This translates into CAWSVGRTYTEAFF.

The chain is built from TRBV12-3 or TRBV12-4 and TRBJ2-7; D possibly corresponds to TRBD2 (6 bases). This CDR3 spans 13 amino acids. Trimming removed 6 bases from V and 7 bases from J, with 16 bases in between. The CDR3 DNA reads TGTGCCAGCAGAAGACTAGGTGCGGGAGAGCAGTACTTC. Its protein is CASRRLGAGEQYF.

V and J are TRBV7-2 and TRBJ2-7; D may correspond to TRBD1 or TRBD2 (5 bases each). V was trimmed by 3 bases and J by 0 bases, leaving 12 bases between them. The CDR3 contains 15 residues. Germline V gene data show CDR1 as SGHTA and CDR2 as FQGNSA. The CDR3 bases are TGTGCCAGCAGCTTCACAGGTGGGGGCTCCTACGAGCAGTACTTC. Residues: CASSFTGGGSYEQYF.

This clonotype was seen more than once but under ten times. CDR3: CASSPPPGHSYNEQFF. The CDR3 coding sequence is TGTGCCAGCAGCCCCCCACCGGGACACTCCTACAATGAGCAGTTCTTC. The chain employs TRBV14 and TRBJ2-1; the D gene is possibly TRBD1 (6 bases). CDR3 length equals 16 residues. V dropped 4 bases and J dropped 0 bases, with 13 bases sitting between them. Germline CDR1 and CDR2: SGHDN and FVKESK.

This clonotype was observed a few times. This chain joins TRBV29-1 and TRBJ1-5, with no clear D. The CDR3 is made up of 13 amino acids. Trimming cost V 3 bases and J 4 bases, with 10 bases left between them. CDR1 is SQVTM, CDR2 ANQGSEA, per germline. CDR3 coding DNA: TGCAGCGTTGAGGAGAACGCTAATCAGCCCCAGCATTTT. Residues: CSVEENANQPQHF. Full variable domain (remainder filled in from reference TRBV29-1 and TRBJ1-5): SAVISQKPSRDICQRGTSLTIQCQVDSQVTMMFWYRQQPGQSLTLIATANQGSEATYESGFVIDKFPISRPNLTFSTLTVSNMSPEDSSIYLCSVEENANQPQHFGDGTRLSIL.

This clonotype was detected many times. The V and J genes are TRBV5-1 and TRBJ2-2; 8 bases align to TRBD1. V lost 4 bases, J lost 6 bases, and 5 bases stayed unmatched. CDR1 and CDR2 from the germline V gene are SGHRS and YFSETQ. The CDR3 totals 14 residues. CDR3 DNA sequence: TGCGCCAGCAGCGAACCAGGGGGCCCCGGGGAGCTGTTTTTT. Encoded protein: CASSEPGGPGELFF.

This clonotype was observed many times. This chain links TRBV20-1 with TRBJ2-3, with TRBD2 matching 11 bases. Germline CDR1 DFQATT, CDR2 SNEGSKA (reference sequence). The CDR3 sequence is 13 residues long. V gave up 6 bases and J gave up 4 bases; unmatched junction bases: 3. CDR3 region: CSASLAGADTQYF. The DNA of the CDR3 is TGCAGTGCCTCACTAGCGGGAGCAGATACGCAGTATTTT.

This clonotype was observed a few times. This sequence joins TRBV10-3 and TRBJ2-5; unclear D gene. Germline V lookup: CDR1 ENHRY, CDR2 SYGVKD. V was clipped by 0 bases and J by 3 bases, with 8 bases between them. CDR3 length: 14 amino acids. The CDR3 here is CAISESRAKETQYF. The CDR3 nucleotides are TGTGCCATCAGTGAGTCCCGGGCCAAAGAGACCCAGTACTTC.

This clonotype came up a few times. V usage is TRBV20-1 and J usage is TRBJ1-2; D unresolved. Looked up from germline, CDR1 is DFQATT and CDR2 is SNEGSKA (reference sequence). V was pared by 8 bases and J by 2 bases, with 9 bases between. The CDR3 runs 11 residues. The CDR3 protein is CSSPGNYGYTF. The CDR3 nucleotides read TGCAGTTCACCCGGGAACTATGGCTACACCTTC.

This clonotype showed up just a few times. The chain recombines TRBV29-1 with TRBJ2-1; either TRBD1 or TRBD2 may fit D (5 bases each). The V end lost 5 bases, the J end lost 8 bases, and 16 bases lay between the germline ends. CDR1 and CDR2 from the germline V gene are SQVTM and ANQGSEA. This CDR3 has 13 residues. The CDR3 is CSVKGPGSDEQFF. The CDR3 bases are TGCAGCGTTAAGGGACCAGGCAGCGATGAGCAGTTCTTC.

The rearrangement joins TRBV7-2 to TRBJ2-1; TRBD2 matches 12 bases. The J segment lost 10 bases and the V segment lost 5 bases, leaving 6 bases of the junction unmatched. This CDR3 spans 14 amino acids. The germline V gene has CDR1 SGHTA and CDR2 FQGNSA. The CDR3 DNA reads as TGTGCCAGCAGCCAGAGACTAGCGGGAGTGGAGCAGTTCTTC. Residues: CASSQRLAGVEQFF.

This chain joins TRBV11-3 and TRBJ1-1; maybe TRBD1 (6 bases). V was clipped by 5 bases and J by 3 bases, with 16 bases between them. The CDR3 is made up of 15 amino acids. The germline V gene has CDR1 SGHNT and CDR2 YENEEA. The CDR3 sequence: CASSRTGLRDTEAFF. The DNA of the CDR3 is TGTGCCAGCAGCCGTACAGGGTTGCGGGACACTGAAGCTTTCTTT.

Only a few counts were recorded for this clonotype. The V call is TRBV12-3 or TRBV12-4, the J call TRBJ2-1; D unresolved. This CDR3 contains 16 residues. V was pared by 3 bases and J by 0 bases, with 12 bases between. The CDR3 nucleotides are TGTGCCAGCAGTTTTGGGCGGAGACCCTCCTACAATGAGCAGTTCTTC. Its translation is CASSFGRRPSYNEQFF.

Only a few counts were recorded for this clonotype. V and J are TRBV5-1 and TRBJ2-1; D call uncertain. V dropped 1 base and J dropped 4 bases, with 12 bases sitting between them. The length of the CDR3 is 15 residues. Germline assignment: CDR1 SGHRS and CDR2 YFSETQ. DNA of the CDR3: TGCGCCAGCAGCTTGAGTGGCGAAAGGTACAATGAGCAGTTCTTC. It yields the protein CASSLSGERYNEQFF.